This entry describes one TCR beta chain. The V end lost 8 bases, the J end lost 1 base, and 11 bases lay between the germline ends. The CDR3 extends over 13 amino acids. This sample is part of a study of early T cells in non-severe SARS-CoV-2 infection. TCRdb independently ran MiXCR on the 5' RACE reads; one entry per CDR3 protein. Seen here are 100,000 or so distinct CDR3 sequences, around a sixth observed once, and the top ten hold about 5%. V usage is TRBV12-3 or TRBV12-4 and J usage is TRBJ1-1; D call uncertain. Sequences were derived from whole blood, sampled at baseline. This receptor was identified in an adult who was a healthcare worker with PCR-confirmed SARS-CoV-2 infection or an uninfected control (not recorded which). The CDR3 nucleotides are TGTGCCAGCCAGATTGAGACGAACACTGAAGCTTTCTTT. Protein product: CASQIETNTEAFF.